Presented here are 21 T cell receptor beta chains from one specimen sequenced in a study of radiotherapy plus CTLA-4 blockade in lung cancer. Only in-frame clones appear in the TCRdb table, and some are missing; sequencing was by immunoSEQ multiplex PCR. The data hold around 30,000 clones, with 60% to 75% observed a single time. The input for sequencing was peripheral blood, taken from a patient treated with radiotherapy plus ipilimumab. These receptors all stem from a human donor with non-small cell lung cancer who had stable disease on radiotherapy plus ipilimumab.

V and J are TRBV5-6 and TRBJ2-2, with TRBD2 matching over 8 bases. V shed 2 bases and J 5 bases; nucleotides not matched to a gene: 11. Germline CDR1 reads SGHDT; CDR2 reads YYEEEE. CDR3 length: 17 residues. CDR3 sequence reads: CASSFIPGTRSTGELFF. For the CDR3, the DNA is TGTGCCAGCAGCTTCATACCCGGGACTAGAAGTACCGGGGAGCTGTTTTTT. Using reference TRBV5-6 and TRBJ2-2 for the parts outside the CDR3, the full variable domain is DAGVTQSPTHLIKTRGQQVTLRCSPKSGHDTVSWYQQALGQGPQFIFQYYEEEERQRGNFPDRFSGHQFPNYSSELNVNALLLGDSALYLCASSFIPGTRSTGELFFGEGSRLTVL.

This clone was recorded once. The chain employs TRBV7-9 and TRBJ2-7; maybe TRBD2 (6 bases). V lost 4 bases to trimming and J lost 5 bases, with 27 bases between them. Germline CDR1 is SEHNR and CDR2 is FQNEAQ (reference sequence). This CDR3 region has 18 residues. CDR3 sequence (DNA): TGTGCCAGCAGCTCCTATAGGACGCGGGAAATGGGGTGGGACGAGCAGTACTTC. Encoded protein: CASSSYRTREMGWDEQYF.

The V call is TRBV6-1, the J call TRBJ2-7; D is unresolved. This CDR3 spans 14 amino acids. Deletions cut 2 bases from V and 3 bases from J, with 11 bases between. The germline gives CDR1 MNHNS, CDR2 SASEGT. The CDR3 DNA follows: TGTGCCAGCAGTGAATTTAGTATCGTCTACGAGCAGTACTTC. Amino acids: CASSEFSIVYEQYF.

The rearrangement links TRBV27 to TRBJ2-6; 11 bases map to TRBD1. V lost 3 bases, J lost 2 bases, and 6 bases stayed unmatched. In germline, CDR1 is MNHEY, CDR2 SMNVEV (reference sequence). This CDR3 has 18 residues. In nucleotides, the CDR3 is TGTGCCAGCAGTTTGACCGGACAGGGGGCTGCTGGGGCCAACGTCCTGACTTTC. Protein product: CASSLTGQGAAGANVLTF.

This chain's CDR3 is CASSLNYPPYEQYF. CDR3 in DNA: TGTGCCAGCAGTCTAAACTATCCGCCCTACGAGCAGTACTTC. The chain links TRBV27 to TRBJ2-5; D remains unclear. The J call may be mistaken, given a closer DNA end match to TRBJ2-7. This CDR3 spans 14 amino acids. Germline V lookup: CDR1 MNHEY, CDR2 SMNVEV (reference sequence).

The DNA for the CDR3 is TGCAGCGCCAGGACAGGGCCAGATACGCAGTATTTT. As protein: CSARTGPDTQYF. J is TRBJ2-3 and V is TRBV29-1; TRBD1 agrees at 8 bases. CDR1 and CDR2 (germline): SQVTM, ANQGSEA. V shed 7 bases, J shed 4 bases, and the junction held 4 bases outside the gene matches. The CDR3 spans 12 residues.

The CDR3 protein is CASSLEGATYNEQFF. The CDR3 coding sequence is TGTGCCAGCAGCTTAGAAGGCGCAACCTACAATGAGCAGTTCTTC. The chain employs TRBV7-2 and TRBJ2-1, with no clear D. This CDR3 has 15 residues. V lost 1 base, J lost 2 bases, and 9 bases lay in between. CDR1 SGHTA and CDR2 FQGNSA come from the germline V gene.

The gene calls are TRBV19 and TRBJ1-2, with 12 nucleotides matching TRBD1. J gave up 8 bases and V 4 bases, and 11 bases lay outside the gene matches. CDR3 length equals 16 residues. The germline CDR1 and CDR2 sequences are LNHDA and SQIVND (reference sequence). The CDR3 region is CASSRPGTGGAAGYTF. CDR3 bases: TGTGCCAGTAGTAGGCCGGGGACAGGGGGCGCAGCCGGCTACACCTTC.

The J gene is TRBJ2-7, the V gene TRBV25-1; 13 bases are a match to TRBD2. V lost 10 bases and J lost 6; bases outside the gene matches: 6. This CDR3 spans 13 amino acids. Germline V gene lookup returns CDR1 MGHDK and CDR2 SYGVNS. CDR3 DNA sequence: TGTGCCACCGGACTAGCGGGAGTCTCCGAGCAGTACTTC. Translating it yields CATGLAGVSEQYF.

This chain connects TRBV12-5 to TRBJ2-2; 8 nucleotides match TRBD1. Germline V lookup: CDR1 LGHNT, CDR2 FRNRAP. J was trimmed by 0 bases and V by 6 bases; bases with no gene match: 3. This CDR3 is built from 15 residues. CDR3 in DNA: TGTGCTAGTGGACCACAGGGGGCGAACACCGGGGAGCTGTTTTTT. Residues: CASGPQGANTGELFF.

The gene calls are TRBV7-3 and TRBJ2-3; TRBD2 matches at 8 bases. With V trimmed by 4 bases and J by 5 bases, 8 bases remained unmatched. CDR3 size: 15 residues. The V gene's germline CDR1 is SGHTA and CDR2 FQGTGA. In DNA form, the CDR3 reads TGTGCCAGCAGCTCCGGGGGGGCAGGGCTAGATACGCAGTATTTT. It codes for CASSSGGAGLDTQYF.

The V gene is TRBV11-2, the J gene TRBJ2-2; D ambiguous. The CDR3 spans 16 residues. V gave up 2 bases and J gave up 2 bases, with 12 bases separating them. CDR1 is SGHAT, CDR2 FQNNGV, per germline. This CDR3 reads CASSLRASINTGELFF. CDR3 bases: TGTGCCAGCAGCTTACGAGCCTCCATAAACACCGGGGAGCTGTTTTTT.

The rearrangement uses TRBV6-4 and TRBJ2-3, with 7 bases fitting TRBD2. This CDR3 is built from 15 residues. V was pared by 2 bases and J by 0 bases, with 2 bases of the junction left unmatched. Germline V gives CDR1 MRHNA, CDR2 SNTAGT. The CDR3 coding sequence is TGTGCCAGCAGTGACGGTAGCGGGAGCACAGATACGCAGTATTTT. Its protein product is CASSDGSGSTDTQYF.

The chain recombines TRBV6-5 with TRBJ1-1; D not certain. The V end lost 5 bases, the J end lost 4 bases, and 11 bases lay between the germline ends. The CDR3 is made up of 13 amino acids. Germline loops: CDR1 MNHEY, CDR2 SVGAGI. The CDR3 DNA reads TGTGCCAGCAGTAGAAAAGGGCCCACTGAAGCTTTCTTT. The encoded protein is CASSRKGPTEAFF.

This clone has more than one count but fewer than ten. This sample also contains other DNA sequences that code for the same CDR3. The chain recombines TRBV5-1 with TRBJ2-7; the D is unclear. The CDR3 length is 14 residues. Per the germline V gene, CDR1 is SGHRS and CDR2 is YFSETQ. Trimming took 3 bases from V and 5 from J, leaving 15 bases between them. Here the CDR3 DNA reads TGCGCCAGCAGCTCCGGCCCCCCAGTGGACGAGCAGTACTTC. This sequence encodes CASSSGPPVDEQYF.

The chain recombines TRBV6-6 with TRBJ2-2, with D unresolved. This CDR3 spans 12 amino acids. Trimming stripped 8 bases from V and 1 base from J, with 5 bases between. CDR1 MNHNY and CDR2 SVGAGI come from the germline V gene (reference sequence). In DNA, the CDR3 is TGTGCCAGCGTTAGGAACACCGGGGAGCTGTTTTTT. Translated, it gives CASVRNTGELFF.

Written as DNA, the CDR3 is TGTGCCAGCAGTGGACTAGCGGGCTACGAGCAGTACTTC. It yields the protein CASSGLAGYEQYF. The chain uses TRBV2 and TRBJ2-7, with TRBD2 matching 10 bases. The CDR3 runs 13 residues. The J segment lost 3 bases and the V segment lost 4 bases, leaving 0 bases of the junction unmatched. Germline-derived CDR1 and CDR2 are SNHLY and FYNNEI.

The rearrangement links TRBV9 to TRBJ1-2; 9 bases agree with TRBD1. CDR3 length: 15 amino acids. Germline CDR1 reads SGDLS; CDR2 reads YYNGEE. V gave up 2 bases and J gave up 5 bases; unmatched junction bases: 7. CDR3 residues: CASSVSGQGEYGYTF. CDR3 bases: TGTGCCAGCAGCGTTTCGGGACAGGGAGAATATGGCTACACCTTC.

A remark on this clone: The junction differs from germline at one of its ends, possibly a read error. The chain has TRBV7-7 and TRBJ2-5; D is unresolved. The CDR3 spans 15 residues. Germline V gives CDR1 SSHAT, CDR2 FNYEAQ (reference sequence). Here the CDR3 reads CASSPFTAEGETQYF. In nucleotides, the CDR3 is TGTGCTAGCAGCCCTTTTACGGCGGAAGGAGAGACCCAGTACTTC.

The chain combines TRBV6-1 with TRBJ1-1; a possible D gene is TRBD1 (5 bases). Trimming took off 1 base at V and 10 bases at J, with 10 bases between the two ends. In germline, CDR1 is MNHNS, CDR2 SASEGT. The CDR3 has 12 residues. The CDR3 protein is CASSEGTTRAFF. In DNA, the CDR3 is TGTGCCAGCAGTGAAGGGACAACGCGAGCTTTCTTT.

Here the CDR3 reads CASSLDTQETQYF. CDR3 bases: TGTGCCAGCAGCTTAGATACACAAGAGACCCAGTACTTC. The rearrangement links TRBV5-6 to TRBJ2-5; D is undetermined. The CDR3 loop spans 13 amino acids. V lost 2 bases and J lost 2, with 7 bases in between. Germline values: CDR1 SGHDT, CDR2 YYEEEE.